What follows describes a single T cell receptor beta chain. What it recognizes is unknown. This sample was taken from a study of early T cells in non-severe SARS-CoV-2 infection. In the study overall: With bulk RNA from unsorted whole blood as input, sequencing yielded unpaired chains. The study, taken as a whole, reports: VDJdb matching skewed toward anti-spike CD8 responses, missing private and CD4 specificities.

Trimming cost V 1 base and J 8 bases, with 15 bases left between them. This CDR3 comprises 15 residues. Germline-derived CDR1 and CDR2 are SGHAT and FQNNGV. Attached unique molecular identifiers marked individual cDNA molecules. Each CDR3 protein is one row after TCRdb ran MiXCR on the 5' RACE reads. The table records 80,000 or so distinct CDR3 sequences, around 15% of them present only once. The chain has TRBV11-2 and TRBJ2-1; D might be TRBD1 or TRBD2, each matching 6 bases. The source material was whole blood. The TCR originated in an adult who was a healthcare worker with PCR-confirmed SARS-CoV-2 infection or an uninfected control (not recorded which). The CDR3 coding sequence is TGTGCCAGCAGCTTAGTGGTGGGGGGCGCGGATGAGCAGTTCTTC. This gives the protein CASSLVVGGADEQFF.